These T cell receptor beta chains were read from a single sample in a study of shared clonotypes between healthy human individuals. Libraries were prepared by immunoSEQ multiplex PCR; TCRdb keeps only in-frame clonotypes and omits some of them. The data hold about 110,000 clones, with about 63% observed a single time. Sequencing was performed on memory CD8+ T cells sorted from blood. Receptor source: a woman in her thirties in good health. CDR3s include the opening cysteine and the closing phenylalanine or tryptophan.

V gene: TRBV10-3
CDR3 protein: CAISAPGQGANTEAFF

V gene: TRBV2
CDR3 protein: CASSTKGLGYEQYF

V gene: TRBV19
CDR3 protein: CASSGGSWQQETQYF

V gene: TRBV28
CDR3 protein: CASQGGGKGYTF

V gene: TRBV7-8
CDR3 protein: CASSLANSRGYTF

V gene: TRBV14
CDR3 protein: CASSQQWDEQYF

V gene: TRBV5-1
CDR3 protein: CASSLGQRHTEAFF

V gene: TRBV5-8
CDR3 protein: CASSLAPSGRALSTDTQYF

V gene: TRBV6-5
CDR3 protein: CASTPLWGNEQYF

V gene: TRBV2
CDR3 protein: CASKRQGADNQPQHF

V gene: TRBV6-6
CDR3 protein: CASSYSDWERTEAFF

V gene: TRBV7-9
CDR3 protein: CASRRRSVEKLFF

V gene: TRBV4-2
CDR3 protein: CASSQAPTYPNLRAVQEQYF

V gene: TRBV11-2
CDR3 protein: CASSFRDSYEQYF